These T cell receptor beta chains were read from a single sample in a study of immune cell composition in non-small cell lung cancer. Generated by immunoSEQ multiplex PCR, the TCRdb table keeps only in-frame clones and is missing some. Among more than 3,500 clones listed, over 60% were seen once. Sequenced input: non-adjacent lung tissue. The receptors derive from a human donor with non-small cell lung cancer. The CDR3 runs from the conserved cysteine through the conserved F or W. A D gene is named only where the DNA matches it firmly. Some rows have no size entry. The others give once, few or many, or a class for an expanded clone.

CASSLSTDTQYF	TGTGCCAGCAGCTTAAGCACAGATACGCAGTATTTT	.	.	TRBV7-9	TRBJ2-3
CASSQLDTQETQYF	TGTGCCAGCAGCCAGTTAGACACCCAAGAGACCCAGTACTTC	.	once	TRBV6-5	TRBJ2-5
CSVEGFRAGTTEAFF	TGCAGCGTTGAAGGGTTTAGGGCGGGGACCACTGAAGCTTTCTTT	.	few	TRBV29-1	TRBJ1-1
CASSLGASGGLETQYF	TGTGCCAGCAGCTTGGGGGCTAGCGGGGGGCTAGAGACCCAGTACTTC	TRBD2	.	TRBV5-4	TRBJ2-5
CASSLDTAGTYEQYF	TGTGCCAGCAGCTTAGATACGGCCGGCACCTACGAGCAGTACTTC	.	.	TRBV11-3	TRBJ2-7
CASSYGPGQNYYGYTF	TGTGCCAGCAGTTACGGTCCGGGACAGAATTATTATGGCTACACCTTC	TRBD1	.	TRBV6-5	TRBJ1-2
CASSYSKKRGGPPHKQFF	TGTGCCAGCAGTTACTCAAAAAAGCGGGGGGGCCCGCCTCATAAGCAGTTCTTC	TRBD2	.	TRBV6-7	TRBJ2-1
CASSLGGGANSPLHF	TGCGCCAGCAGCTTGGGAGGGGGCGCAAATTCACCCCTCCACTTT	TRBD1	.	TRBV5-1	TRBJ1-6
CSVGGQGGYGYTF	TGCAGCGTGGGCGGACAGGGGGGCTATGGCTACACCTTC	TRBD1	.	TRBV29-1	TRBJ1-2
CASSLSQGAGQPQHF	TGTGCCAGCAGTTTATCACAGGGGGCAGGTCAGCCCCAGCATTTT	TRBD1	few	TRBV28	TRBJ1-5
CASSPTRTSGNYEQYF	TGTGCCAGCAGTCCTACCAGGACTAGCGGAAACTACGAGCAGTACTTC	TRBD2	.	TRBV27	TRBJ2-7
CASKNIIQGNTEAFF	TGCGCCAGCAAGAATATCATACAGGGGAACACTGAAGCTTTCTTT	.	.	TRBV5-1	TRBJ1-1
CASGRQGTGTEAFF	TGTGCCAGCGGCCGACAGGGGACGGGCACTGAAGCTTTCTTT	TRBD1	.	TRBV28	TRBJ1-1
CASSLGPGQGDSPLHF	TGCGCCAGCAGCTTGGGACCGGGACAGGGGGATTCACCCCTCCACTTT	TRBD1	.	TRBV5-1	TRBJ1-6
CASSLHRDRTYGYTF	TGTGCCAGCAGCTTACACCGGGACAGAACCTATGGCTACACCTTC	TRBD1	.	TRBV7-2	TRBJ1-2
CASSVDGAGGQYEQYF	TGTGCCAGCAGCGTAGATGGAGCGGGGGGTCAATACGAGCAGTACTTC	TRBD2	few	TRBV9	TRBJ2-7
CASSLSGSAIYEQYF	TGTGCCAGCAGCTTGTCGGGGAGCGCGATCTACGAGCAGTACTTC	.	.	TRBV7-2	TRBJ2-7
CASSLISKGQGETQYF	TGTGCCAGCAGCTTAATAAGTAAGGGACAGGGAGAGACCCAGTACTTC	TRBD1	.	TRBV5-5	TRBJ2-5
CASSPDQVGGQETQYF	TGTGCCAGCTCACCCGATCAGGTGGGCGGCCAGGAGACCCAGTACTTC	.	.	TRBV18	TRBJ2-5
CASSPRNSNTGELFF	TGCGCCAGCAGCCCGCGGAACTCGAACACCGGGGAGCTGTTTTTT	.	.	TRBV4-1	TRBJ2-2
CAWKSFSDYGYTF	TGTGCCTGGAAATCGTTTTCAGACTATGGCTACACCTTC	.	few	TRBV30	TRBJ1-2
CASSYGPSYEQYF	TGTGCCAGCAGTTACGGACCTTCCTACGAGCAGTACTTC	.	.	TRBV6-5	TRBJ2-7
CASSLRVTGQGRQTQYF	TGTGCCAGCAGCTTAAGGGTGACGGGACAGGGTCGGCAGACCCAGTACTTC	TRBD1	.	TRBV7-2	TRBJ2-5
CASSFKSGLSSNYGYTF	TGTGCCAGCAGCTTCAAGTCAGGCCTATCTTCCAACTATGGCTACACCTTC	.	once	TRBV5-4	TRBJ1-2
CASILEQDDYGYTF	TGTGCCAGCATATTAGAACAGGACGACTATGGCTACACCTTC	.	.	TRBV2	TRBJ1-2